This T cell receptor (beta chain) was found in a study of beta chain features in type 1 diabetes. Overall study context: The study examined 107,917,701 sorted cells across all samples.

CDR1 is MDHEN and CDR2 is SYDVKM in the germline V gene. The CDR3 contains 18 residues. Trimming removed 4 bases from V and 0 bases from J; junction bases left unmatched: 12. Points from the study as a whole: Equally in patients and controls, shorter templates might have been favored by PCR. Moderate yet significant TCRB CDR3 shortening was seen in Type 1 diabetes patients in all four CD4+ subsets.

Every isolated RNA sample was fully reverse transcribed, so sequencing captured expressed TCRB transcripts. The data were produced by immunoSEQ multiplex PCR, yet TCRdb's version contains in-frame clones alone and is incomplete. The table has about 180,000 clones, roughly 8% seen once. Regarding this clone: The antigen remains undetermined.

The source is a man between 18 and 29 years old with type 1 diabetes. The sequenced sample consisted of central memory CD4+ T cells from blood. This chain joins TRBV28 and TRBJ1-5; 7 bases fit TRBD1. CDR3: CASSSQYRDRVSNQPQHF. CDR3 in DNA: TGTGCCAGCAGTTCTCAATACCGGGACAGAGTTAGCAATCAGCCCCAGCATTTT.